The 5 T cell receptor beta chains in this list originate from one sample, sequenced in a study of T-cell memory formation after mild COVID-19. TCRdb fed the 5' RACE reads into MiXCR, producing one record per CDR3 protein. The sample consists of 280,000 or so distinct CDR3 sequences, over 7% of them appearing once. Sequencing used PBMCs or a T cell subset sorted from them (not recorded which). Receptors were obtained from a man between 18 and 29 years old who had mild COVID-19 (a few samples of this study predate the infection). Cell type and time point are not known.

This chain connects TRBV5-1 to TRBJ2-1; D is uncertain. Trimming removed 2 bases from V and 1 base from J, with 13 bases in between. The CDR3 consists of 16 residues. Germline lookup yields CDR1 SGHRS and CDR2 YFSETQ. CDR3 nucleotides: TGCGCCAGCAGCTTTCAGACGGCTAGTTCCTACAATGAGCAGTTCTTC. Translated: CASSFQTASSYNEQFF. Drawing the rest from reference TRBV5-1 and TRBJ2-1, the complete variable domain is KAGVTQTPRYLIKTRGQQVTLSCSPISGHRSVSWYQQTPGQGLQFLFEYFSETQRNKGNFPGRFSGRQFSNSRSEMNVSTLELGDSALYLCASSFQTASSYNEQFFGPGTRLTVL.

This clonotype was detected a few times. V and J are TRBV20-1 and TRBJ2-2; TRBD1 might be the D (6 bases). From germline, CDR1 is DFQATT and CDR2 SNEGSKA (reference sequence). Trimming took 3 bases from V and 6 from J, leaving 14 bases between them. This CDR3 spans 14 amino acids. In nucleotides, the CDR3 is TGCAGTGCTAGCTTAAGGACAGCGGCCGGGGAGCTGTTTTTT. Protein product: CSASLRTAAGELFF.

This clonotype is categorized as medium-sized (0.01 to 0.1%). The CDR3 DNA follows: TGTGCCAGCAGCCATAGCTCCTACGAGCAGTACGTC. Its protein product is CASSHSSYEQYV. V is TRBV14 and J is TRBJ2-7, with no clear D. V lost 3 bases, J lost 0 bases, and 3 bases lay in between. The CDR3 has 12 residues. Looked up from germline, CDR1 is SGHDN and CDR2 is FVKESK.

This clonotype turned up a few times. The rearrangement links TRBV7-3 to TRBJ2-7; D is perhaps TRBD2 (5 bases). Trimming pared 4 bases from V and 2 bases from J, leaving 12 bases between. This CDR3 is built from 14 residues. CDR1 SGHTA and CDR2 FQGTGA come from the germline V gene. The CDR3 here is CASSCKGRAYEQYV. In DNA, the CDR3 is TGTGCCAGCAGCTGCAAAGGGAGAGCCTACGAGCAGTACGTC.

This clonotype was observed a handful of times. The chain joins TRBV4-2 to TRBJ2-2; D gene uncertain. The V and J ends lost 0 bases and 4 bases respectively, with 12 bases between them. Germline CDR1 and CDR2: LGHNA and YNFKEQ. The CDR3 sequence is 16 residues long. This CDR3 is CASSQDLIAGTGELFF. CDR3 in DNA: TGTGCCAGCAGCCAAGATCTAATAGCCGGCACCGGGGAGCTGTTTTTT.